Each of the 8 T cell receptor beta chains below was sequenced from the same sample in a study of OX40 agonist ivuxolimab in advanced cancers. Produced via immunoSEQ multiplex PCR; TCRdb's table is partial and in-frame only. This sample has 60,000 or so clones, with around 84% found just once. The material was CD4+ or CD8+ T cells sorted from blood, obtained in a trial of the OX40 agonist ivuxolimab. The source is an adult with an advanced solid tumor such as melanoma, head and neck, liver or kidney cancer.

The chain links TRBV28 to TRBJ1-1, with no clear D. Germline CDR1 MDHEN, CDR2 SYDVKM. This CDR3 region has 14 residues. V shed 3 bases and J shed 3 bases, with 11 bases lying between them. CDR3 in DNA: TGTGCCAGCAGTTTTCCGGCGGCGTACACTGAAGCTTTCTTT. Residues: CASSFPAAYTEAFF.

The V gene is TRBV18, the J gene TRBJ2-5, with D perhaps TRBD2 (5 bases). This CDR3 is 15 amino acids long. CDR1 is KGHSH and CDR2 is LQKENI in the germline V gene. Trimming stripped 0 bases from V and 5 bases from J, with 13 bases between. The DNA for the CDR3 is TGTGCCAGCTCACCACCGGTGGGAAGGGAGGAGACCCAGTACTTC. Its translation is CASSPPVGREETQYF.

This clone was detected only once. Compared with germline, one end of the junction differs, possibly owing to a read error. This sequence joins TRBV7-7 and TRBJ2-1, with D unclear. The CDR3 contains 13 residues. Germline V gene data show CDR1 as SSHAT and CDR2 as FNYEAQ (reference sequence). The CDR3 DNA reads TGTGCTAGCAGCTTAGCAATGGGCAATGAGCAGTTCTTC. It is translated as CASSLAMGNEQFF. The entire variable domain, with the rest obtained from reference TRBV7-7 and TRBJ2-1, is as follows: GAGVSQSPRYKVTKRGQDVTLRCDPISSHATLYWYQQALGQGPEFLTYFNYEAQPDKSGLPSDRFSAERPEGSISTLTIQRTEQRDSAMYRCASSLAMGNEQFFGPGTRLTVL.

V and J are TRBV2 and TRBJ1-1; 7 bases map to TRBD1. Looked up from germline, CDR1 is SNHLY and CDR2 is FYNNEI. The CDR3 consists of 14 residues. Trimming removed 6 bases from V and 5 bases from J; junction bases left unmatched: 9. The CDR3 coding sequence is TGTGCCAGCAGGTTCTCGACAGGGATAACTGAAGCTTTCTTT. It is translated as CASRFSTGITEAFF.

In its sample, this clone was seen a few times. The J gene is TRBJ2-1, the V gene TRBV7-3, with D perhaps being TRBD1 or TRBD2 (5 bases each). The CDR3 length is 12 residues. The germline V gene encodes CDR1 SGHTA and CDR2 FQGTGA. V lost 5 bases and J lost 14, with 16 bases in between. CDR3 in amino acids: CASSLLGAEKFF. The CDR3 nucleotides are TGTGCCAGCAGCCTCCTCGGGGCAGAGAAGTTCTTC.

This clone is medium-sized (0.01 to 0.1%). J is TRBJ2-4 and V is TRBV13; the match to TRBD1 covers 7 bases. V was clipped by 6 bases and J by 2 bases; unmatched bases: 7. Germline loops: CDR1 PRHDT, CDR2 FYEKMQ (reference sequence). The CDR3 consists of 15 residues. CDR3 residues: CASRRQGETKNIQYF. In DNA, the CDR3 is TGTGCCAGCAGACGACAGGGTGAGACCAAAAACATTCAGTACTTC.

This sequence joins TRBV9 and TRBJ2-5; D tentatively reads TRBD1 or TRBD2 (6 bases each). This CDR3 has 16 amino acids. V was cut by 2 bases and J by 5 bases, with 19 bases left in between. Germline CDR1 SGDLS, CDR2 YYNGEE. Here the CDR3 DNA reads TGTGCCAGCAGCGTGGGGGGCTTTGGGGTTAAGGAGACCCAGTACTTC. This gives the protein CASSVGGFGVKETQYF.

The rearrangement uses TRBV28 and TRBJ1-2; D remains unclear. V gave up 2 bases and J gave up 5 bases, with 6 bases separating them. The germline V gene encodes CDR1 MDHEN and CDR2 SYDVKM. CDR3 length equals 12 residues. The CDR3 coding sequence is TGTGCCAGCAGTTTAAGCAGTTATGGCTACACCTTC. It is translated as CASSLSSYGYTF.